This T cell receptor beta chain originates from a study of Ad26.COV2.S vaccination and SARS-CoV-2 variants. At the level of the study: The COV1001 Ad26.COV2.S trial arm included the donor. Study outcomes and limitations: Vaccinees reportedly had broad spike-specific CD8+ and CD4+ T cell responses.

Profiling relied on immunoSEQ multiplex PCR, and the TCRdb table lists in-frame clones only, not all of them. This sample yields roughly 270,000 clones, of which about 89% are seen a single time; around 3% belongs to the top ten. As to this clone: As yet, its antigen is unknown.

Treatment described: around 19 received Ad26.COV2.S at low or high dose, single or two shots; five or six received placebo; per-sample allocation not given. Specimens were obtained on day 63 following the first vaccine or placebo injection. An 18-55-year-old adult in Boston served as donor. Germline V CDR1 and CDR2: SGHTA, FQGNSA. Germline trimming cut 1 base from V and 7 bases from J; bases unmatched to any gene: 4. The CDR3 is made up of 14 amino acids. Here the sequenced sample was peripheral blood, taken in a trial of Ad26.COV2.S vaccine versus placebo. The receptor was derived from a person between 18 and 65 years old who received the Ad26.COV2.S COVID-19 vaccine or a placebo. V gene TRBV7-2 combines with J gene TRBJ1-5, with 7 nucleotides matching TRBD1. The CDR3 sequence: CASSLVQGGQPQHF. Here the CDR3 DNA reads TGTGCCAGCAGCTTAGTCCAGGGGGGACAGCCCCAGCATTTT.